The rows below give T cell receptor beta chains drawn from one sample of a study of T-cell reconstitution after alpha-beta-depleted transplantation in children. TCRdb reanalysed the PCR reads using MiXCR and keeps one entry per CDR3 protein. This sample has about a million distinct CDR3 sequences; roughly 29% occur once, and the top ten carry about 28%. The sample in question was PBMCs, mostly from graft donor cells, obtained 360 days after TCRalphabeta/CD19-depleted stem cell transplant. All receptors derive from a boy under two years old who had a stem cell transplant for SCID, so the T cells may come from the graft donor. The CDR3 runs from the conserved cysteine through the conserved F or W. The D gene is left open where the match is weak. Clone size is stated in some rows and not others, as once, few, many or a class when expanded.

>-|TRBJ2-3|TRBD2|TRBV7-9
TGTGCCAGCAGCCCACCGGGACTACTGGAACCAGATACGCAGTATTTT
CASSPPGLLEPDTQYF
>-|TRBJ2-3|-|TRBV5-5
TGTGCCAGCAGCTATGATCCGGGGCCTCCCCGTGGCACAGATACGCAGTATTTT
CASSYDPGPPRGTDTQYF
>-|TRBJ2-7|-|TRBV18
TGTGCCAGCTCACCATCGATTGGGTCCTACGAGCAGTACTTC
CASSPSIGSYEQYF
>-|TRBJ1-2|-|TRBV5-1
TGCGCCAGCAGCTGGGACACCGATGGCTACACCTTC
CASSWDTDGYTF
>few|TRBJ1-1|TRBD1|TRBV5-1
TGCGCCAGCAGCGCGACAGGGGGGTCGGTTCGGAACACTGAAGCTTTCTTT
CASSATGGSVRNTEAFF
>few|TRBJ1-5|-|TRBV6-5
TGTGCCAGCAGTTACTCCCGGGCCCATCACCAGCCCCAGCATTTT
CASSYSRAHHQPQHF
>-|TRBJ2-1|TRBD2|TRBV28
TGTGCCAGCAGTTTAGGGACTAGCGGGATTGAGCAGTTCTTC
CASSLGTSGIEQFF
>-|TRBJ2-1|TRBD2|TRBV5-1
TGCGCCAGCAGCTTGTTCTTAGCGGGGGCCTACAATGAGCAGTTCTTC
CASSLFLAGAYNEQFF
>-|TRBJ1-2|-|TRBV7-2
TGTGCCAGCAGCTTAAGGGGGGCCATTCATGGCTACACCTTC
CASSLRGAIHGYTF
>-|TRBJ1-1|-|TRBV29-1
TGCAGCGCCCAGGGTTTATACGGGATCCTATCTTCGAACACTGAAGCTTTCTTT
CSAQGLYGILSSNTEAFF
>few|TRBJ2-1|-|TRBV10-3
TGTGCCATCAGTGGTGGGGGGGCTGCTCGTCCTGAGCAGTTCTTC
CAISGGGAARPEQFF
>-|TRBJ1-1|-|TRBV10-3
TGTGCCATCAGCCTCAGGGGCGGGGGGGGTAACACTGAAGCTTTCTTT
CAISLRGGGGNTEAFF
>few|TRBJ2-4|TRBD2|TRBV5-1
TGCGCCAGCAGCCAACTAGCGGGGGCCAAAAACATTCAGTACTTC
CASSQLAGAKNIQYF